This entry lists 27 T cell receptor beta chains sequenced from one sample in a study of tissue T cells after allogeneic stem cell transplantation (dated by TCRdb to 2022 to 2024). Taken with the paper, the label for time point translates to: mouse harvest day 7 after allogeneic transplant. Mouse grafts consisting of 10^7 T-cell-depleted bone marrow cells combined with 10^6 splenic CD5+ T cells were administered by tail vein injection. The library was obtained by the immunoSEQ multiplex PCR assay. Not all clones reach the TCRdb copy of this immuneACCESS table, which keeps in-frame sequences only. Checked studies attribute under half of the gap to unresolved V genes and leave the rest unexplained. This sample holds some 7,600 clones; about 51% were observed only once. Jointly, the top ten make up under 9% of the sample. Source material: gut tissue. These receptors originate from a female BALB/c mouse given C57BL/6 T cells with graft-versus-host disease after an allogeneic hematopoietic cell transplant.

Comments on this clone: Any gene name here is a mouse gene name. Read coverage stops 1 residue before the CDR3 terminus; the germline J gene supplies the remainder. The chain joins TRBV12-2 to TRBJ2-1; 12 bases match TRBD2. The V segment lost 2 bases and the J segment 5 bases; nucleotides outside the gene matches: 3. Germline V gene lookup returns CDR1 SGHLS and CDR2 HYDKME. This CDR3 contains 15 residues. The CDR3 sequence: CASSPWTGGDAEQFF. CDR3 bases read: TGTGCCAGCTCTCCGTGGACTGGGGGGGATGCTGAGCAGTTC. Drawing the rest from reference TRBV12-2 and TRBJ2-1, the complete variable domain is NSGVVQSPRYIIKGKGERSILKCIPISGHLSVAWYQQTQGQELKFFIQHYDKMERDKGNLPSRFSVQQFDDYHSEMNMSALELEDSAVYFCASSPWTGGDAEQFFGPGTRLTVL.

This clone has only one observation. The gene names given are mouse names. The CDR3 extends 1 residue past the end of the read, so its final part is completed from the germline J gene. Distinct nucleotide sequences in the sample also encode this CDR3. V usage is TRBV26 and J usage is TRBJ1-1, with a possible D match to TRBD1 (5 bases). This CDR3 contains 14 residues. The ends were cut back, 3 bases at V and 2 bases at J, with 10 bases in the middle. Germline CDR1 KGHPV, CDR2 FQNQEV (reference sequence). The CDR3 spells CASSLGGGNTEVFF. CDR3 DNA, as far as it was read: TGTGCCAGCAGTCTTGGGGGAGGCAACACAGAAGTCTTC.

As to this clone: Genes and germline come from the mouse. The read ends 1 residue early relative to the CDR3; the germline J gene fills the gap. V is TRBV26 and J is TRBJ2-3; the D gene is possibly TRBD1 (5 bases). Germline CDR1 is KGHPV and CDR2 is FQNQEV (reference sequence). The CDR3 length is 14 residues. Trimming removed 4 bases at V and 2 bases at J, with 10 bases between. This CDR3 is CASSPRTNAETLYF. The CDR3 bases that were read are TGTGCCAGCAGTCCCCGGACAAATGCAGAAACGCTGTAT.

For this clone: Any gene name here is a mouse gene name. From the germline J gene comes the end of the CDR3, since the read stops 1 residue before it. This chain uses TRBV23 with TRBJ2-7; the table's D gene call, TRBD1, was not cross checked with the DNA. This CDR3 has 13 residues. Germline V gene lookup returns CDR1 KGHTA and CDR2 FQNQQP. This chain's CDR3 is CSSSQITDYEQYF. The CDR3 DNA, read in part, is TGCTCCAGCAGTCAAATTACAGATTATGAACAGTAC.

A remark on this clone: The gene names given are mouse names. Read sequence stops 1 residue before the CDR3 end, and the germline J gene provides the missing end. The chain combines TRBV31 with TRBJ2-3; no clear D. Germline CDR1 is GKSSPN and CDR2 is SITVG. The ends were cut back, 2 bases at V and 4 bases at J, with 13 bases in the middle. The CDR3 runs 14 residues. The sequenced CDR3 bases are TGTGCCTGGAGTTCCTTTCGGGGTACAGAAACGCTGTAT. This encodes CAWSSFRGTETLY. The whole CDR3 region reads CAWSSFRGTETLYF. Full variable domain (missing parts from reference TRBV31 and TRBJ2-3): AQTIHQWPVAEIKAVGSPLSLGCTIKGKSSPNLYWYWQATGGTLQQLFYSITVGQVESVVQLNLSASRPKDDQFILSTEKLLLSHSGFYLCAWSSFRGTETLYFGSGTRLTVL.

Of note for this clone: Germline and genes here are mouse. The read ends 1 residue shy of where the CDR3 ends; the end is completed using the germline J gene. This chain joins TRBV23 and TRBJ1-3; the table's D call TRBD1 went unverified against the DNA. Germline assignment: CDR1 KGHTA and CDR2 FQNQQP. There are 16 residues in the CDR3. CDR3 amino acids: CSSSQSGTGNGNTLYF. Incomplete CDR3 DNA: TGCTCCAGCAGTCAATCGGGGACAGGGAATGGAAATACGCTCTAT.

Note on this clone: Gene and germline names: mouse. The read terminates 1 residue ahead of where the CDR3 ends, so the germline J gene completes it. J is TRBJ2-4 and V is TRBV12-2; 11 positions match TRBD2. V shed 0 bases and J 0 bases; nucleotides not matched to a gene: 1. This CDR3 has 16 residues. Germline loops: CDR1 SGHLS, CDR2 HYDKME. The DNA read from the CDR3 is TGTGCCAGCTCTCTCCGGGACTGGGGGAGTCAAAACACCTTGTAC. Protein product: CASSLRDWGSQNTLY. The full CDR3 sequence reads CASSLRDWGSQNTLYF.

On this clone itself: Mouse germline and gene names are used. The read finishes 1 residue shy of the CDR3 end, and the germline J gene is used to complete it. V is TRBV12-1 and J is TRBJ2-1; a possible D gene is TRBD2 (6 bases). V lost 6 bases and J 3 bases, leaving 17 bases between the germline ends. This CDR3 has 15 residues. Germline V gives CDR1 SGHSN, CDR2 HYEKVE. Partial CDR3 DNA: TGTGCCAGCAGCTTATCCTGGGGCCTCTATGCTGAGCAGTTC. Its protein is CASSLSWGLYAEQF. The CDR3, in full, reads CASSLSWGLYAEQFF.

On this clone: Germline and genes: mouse. The read ends 1 residue shy of where the CDR3 ends; the end is completed using the germline J gene. The V call is TRBV31, the J call TRBJ2-4; 11 positions match TRBD2. This CDR3 spans 14 amino acids. J was trimmed by 4 bases and V by 3 bases; bases with no gene match: 3. Germline V CDR1 and CDR2: GKSSPN, SITVG. CDR3: CAWRDWGGENTLYF. Incomplete CDR3 DNA: TGTGCCTGGAGAGACTGGGGGGGTGAAAACACCTTGTAC. Supplemented by reference TRBV31 and TRBJ2-4, the full variable domain reads AQTIHQWPVAEIKAVGSPLSLGCTIKGKSSPNLYWYWQATGGTLQQLFYSITVGQVESVVQLNLSASRPKDDQFILSTEKLLLSHSGFYLCAWRDWGGENTLYFGAGTRLSVL.

Note on this clone: Mouse gene names apply. The read is 1 residue too short to cover the CDR3 end, so that end is filled in from the germline J gene. The chain links TRBV16 to TRBJ2-5; no reliable D call. The length of the CDR3 is 14 residues. Germline V gene sequence: CDR1 SGHSA, CDR2 FRNQAP. Trimming removed 0 bases from V and 0 bases from J, with 4 bases in between. This chain's CDR3 is CASSLDNNQDTQYF. The covered CDR3 bases are TGTGCAAGCAGCTTAGATAACAACCAAGACACCCAGTAC.

This clone was picked up one time. Gene names refer to mouse genes. The read ends 1 residue shy of where the CDR3 ends; the end is completed using the germline J gene. This rearrangement joins TRBV12-1 to TRBJ1-3; no firm D call. The germline V gene encodes CDR1 SGHSN and CDR2 HYEKVE. This CDR3 is built from 14 residues. V lost 3 bases, J lost 0 bases, and 8 bases lay in between. CDR3 residues: CASSSTPSGNTLYF. CDR3 DNA (partial): TGTGCCAGCTCTTCGACACCTTCTGGAAATACGCTCTAT.

On this clone: Genes here carry mouse names. The read ends 1 residue shy of where the CDR3 ends; the end is completed using the germline J gene. This sample also contains other DNA sequences that code for the same CDR3. The chain links TRBV23 to TRBJ2-3. Germline V lookup: CDR1 KGHTA, CDR2 FQNQQP. This CDR3 has 13 amino acids. CDR3 protein: CSSSRDSAETLYF. Partial CDR3 DNA: TGCTCCAGCAGTCGGGACAGTGCAGAAACGCTGTAT. Full variable domain (remainder filled in from reference TRBV23 and TRBJ2-3): DAAVTQKPRYLIKMKGQEAEMKCIPEKGHTAVFWYQQKQSKELKFLIYFQNQQPLDQIDMVKERFSAVCPSSSLCSLGIRTCEAEDSALYLCSSSRDSAETLYFGSGTRLTVL.

This clone rates as large. Genes and germline come from the mouse. Read data end 1 residue before the CDR3 end; the end is taken from the germline J gene. The chain couples TRBV15 to TRBJ2-7; TRBD2 matches at 11 bases. The CDR3 contains 13 residues. V lost 5 bases and J lost 3; bases outside the gene matches: 0. Germline V gene lookup returns CDR1 SGHND and CDR2 FRSKSL. The CDR3 bases that were read are TGTGCCAGCAGTGACTGGGGGGGCTATGAACAGTAC. Translated, it gives CASSDWGGYEQY. In full, the CDR3 is CASSDWGGYEQYF. The full variable domain, its missing parts supplied by reference TRBV15 and TRBJ2-7, is DAGVTQTPRHEVAEKGQTIILKCEPVSGHNDLFWYRQTKIQGLELLSYFRSKSLMEDGGAFKDRFKAEMLNSSFSTLKIQPTEPKDSAVYLCASSDWGGYEQYFGPGTRLTVL.

This clone was found a few times. Gene names and germline match the mouse. Read coverage stops 1 residue before the CDR3 terminus; the germline J gene supplies the remainder. The V and J genes are TRBV26 and TRBJ1-4, with 8 bases aligning to TRBD1. V gave up 4 bases and J gave up 4 bases; unmatched junction bases: 2. This CDR3 contains 14 residues. Germline lookup yields CDR1 KGHPV and CDR2 FQNQEV (reference sequence). The sequenced part of the CDR3 DNA is TGTGCCAGCAGTCCAGGGGGCTTCAACGAAAGATTATTT. It specifies CASSPGGFNERLF. The whole CDR3 sequence is CASSPGGFNERLFF.

Points on this clone: Mouse gene names apply. Read coverage stops 1 residue before the CDR3 terminus; the germline J gene supplies the remainder. The V and J genes are TRBV29 and TRBJ1-2, with a possible D match to TRBD1 (6 bases). The CDR3 is 14 amino acids. Germline CDR1 MSHET, CDR2 SYDVDS. Trimming took off 1 base at V and 0 bases at J, with 6 bases between the two ends. The CDR3 is CASSLYRANSDYTF. Incomplete CDR3 DNA: TGTGCTAGCAGTTTATACAGGGCAAACTCCGACTACACC.

Remarks on this clone: Mouse germline and gene names are used. Read coverage stops 1 residue before the CDR3 terminus; the germline J gene supplies the remainder. V gene TRBV13-2 combines with J gene TRBJ2-7; D is ambiguous. CDR3 length: 11 amino acids. Between the trimmed V and J ends, which lost 2 bases and 7 bases, there was a span of 7 bases. Germline CDR1 and CDR2: NNHNN and SYGAGS (reference sequence). CDR3 DNA (partial): TGTGCCAGCGGTGAGGGGAGGGAACAGTAC. Translation: CASGEGREQY. The CDR3 as a whole reads CASGEGREQYF.

A word on this clone: Gene labels here are mouse ones. The sequence runs out 1 residue before the end of the CDR3; the remainder is reconstructed from the germline J gene. J is TRBJ2-7 and V is TRBV13-3; a weak D match, TRBD2 (6 bases). The CDR3 is 14 amino acids. Trimming removed 0 bases at V and 0 bases at J, with 7 bases between. Per the germline V gene, CDR1 is NNHDY and CDR2 is SYVADS. The CDR3 here is CASSDGGVSYEQYF. CDR3 DNA, as far as it was read: TGTGCCAGCAGTGATGGGGGGGTCTCCTATGAACAGTAC.

With respect to this clone: The junction and the germline gene differ at one end; a read error may be behind it. Mouse germline and gene names are used. The read terminates 1 residue ahead of where the CDR3 ends, so the germline J gene completes it. The chain recombines TRBV13-2 with TRBJ2-5, with 11 bases matching TRBD2. This CDR3 contains 16 residues. Per germline, CDR1 NNHNN and CDR2 SYGAGS (reference sequence). The sequenced part of the CDR3 DNA is TGTGCCAGCGCTAAGACTGGGGGGGGTAACCAACACACCCAGTAC. It yields the protein CASAKTGGGNQHTQY. The full CDR3 protein reads CASAKTGGGNQHTQYF.

Points on this clone: Mouse gene names apply. The DNA ends 1 residue before the CDR3 does, and the rest of the CDR3 is filled in from the germline J gene. In the same sample, other DNA sequences code for this CDR3. V gene TRBV26 combines with J gene TRBJ2-1; 7 bases fit TRBD1. CDR1 and CDR2 (germline): KGHPV, FQNQEV (reference sequence). This CDR3 contains 14 residues. Germline trimming cut 2 bases from V and 3 bases from J; bases unmatched to any gene: 1. CDR3 residues: CASSLAGGYAEQFF. The sequenced part of the CDR3 DNA is TGTGCCAGCAGTCTGGCAGGGGGCTATGCTGAGCAGTTC.

A note on this clone: The gene names here belong to mouse. The read ends 1 residue early relative to the CDR3; the germline J gene fills the gap. The chain carries TRBV13-1 and TRBJ2-4; 8 bases agree with TRBD1. The germline CDR1 and CDR2 sequences are NSHNY and SYGAGN. The CDR3 runs to 14 residues. J gave up 5 bases and V 0 bases, and 2 bases lay outside the gene matches. The DNA read from the CDR3 is TGTGCCAGCAGTGATGCAGGGGGCGGAAACACCTTGTAC. It specifies CASSDAGGGNTLY. The entire CDR3 protein reads CASSDAGGGNTLYF.

The sample holds a few counts of this clone. Mouse gene names apply. With the read ending 1 residue before the CDR3 end, the germline J gene is used to fill in that end. The chain has TRBV19 and TRBJ2-7, with 7 bases matching TRBD1. J lost 3 bases, V lost 2 bases, and 2 bases had no gene match. This CDR3 comprises 13 residues. In germline, CDR1 is FNHDT, CDR2 SITEND (reference sequence). The sequenced CDR3 bases are TGTGCCAGCAGTATCTACAGGGGCTATGAACAGTAC. Translation: CASSIYRGYEQY. The CDR3, in full, reads CASSIYRGYEQYF. Using reference TRBV19 and TRBJ2-7 for the parts outside the CDR3, the full variable domain is GGIITQTPKFLIGQEGQKLTLKCQQNFNHDTMYWYRQDSGKGLRLIYYSITENDLQKGDLSEGYDASREKKSSFSLTVTSAQKNEMAVFLCASSIYRGYEQYFGPGTRLTVL.

On this clone itself: Genes and germline are mouse. The read ends 1 residue before the CDR3 terminus; that terminus is restored from the germline J gene. The V gene is TRBV16, the J gene TRBJ2-1; D unclear. V lost 5 bases, J lost 4 bases, and 9 bases lay in between. The germline V gene encodes CDR1 SGHSA and CDR2 FRNQAP. The CDR3 runs to 13 residues. This CDR3 is CASSGSEYAEQFF. Incomplete CDR3 DNA: TGTGCAAGCAGCGGGTCAGAATATGCTGAGCAGTTC.

This clone was seen a few times. Gene names and germline match the mouse. The read ends 1 residue shy of where the CDR3 ends; the end is completed using the germline J gene. The gene calls are TRBV26 and TRBJ2-5; the D is unclear. The CDR3 is 13 amino acids. Germline values: CDR1 KGHPV, CDR2 FQNQEV (reference sequence). The V end was cut by 2 bases, the J end by 3 bases, with 6 bases between. The CDR3 here is CASSLRQQDTQYF. CDR3 bases read: TGTGCCAGCAGTCTGCGACAACAAGACACCCAGTAC.

Concerning this clone: Gene and germline names: mouse. The read is 1 residue too short to cover the CDR3 end, so that end is filled in from the germline J gene. Other DNA sequences in this specimen translate into the identical CDR3. The rearrangement links TRBV26 to TRBJ1-1, with D possibly TRBD1 on 6 matching bases. The CDR3 consists of 14 residues. With 3 bases removed from V and 1 base from J, the gap between germline ends came to 9 bases. Germline CDR1 reads KGHPV; CDR2 reads FQNQEV (reference sequence). The covered CDR3 bases are TGTGCCAGCAGTCTAGGAGGGGGAAACACAGAAGTCTTC. Translation gives CASSLGGGNTEVF. The complete CDR3 sequence is CASSLGGGNTEVFF.

A note on this clone: Gene names and germline refer to mouse. The read ends 1 residue before the CDR3 terminus; that terminus is restored from the germline J gene. The rearrangement joins TRBV3 to TRBJ2-2; D may correspond to TRBD1 or TRBD2 (6 bases each). V lost 4 bases to trimming and J lost 4 bases, with 13 bases between them. CDR1 SNHLY and CDR2 FYNGKV come from the germline V gene (reference sequence). This CDR3 has 15 amino acids. Partial CDR3 DNA: TGTGCCAGCAGCTCACGGGGGCGGACCACCGGGCAGCTCTAC. Protein sequence: CASSSRGRTTGQLY. The full CDR3 is CASSSRGRTTGQLYF.

Comment on this clone: Germline and genes: mouse. The read ends 1 residue before the CDR3 terminus; that terminus is restored from the germline J gene. V usage is TRBV26 and J usage is TRBJ2-7; TRBD2 agrees at 9 bases. Germline values: CDR1 KGHPV, CDR2 FQNQEV (reference sequence). Trimming removed 7 bases from V and 4 bases from J; junction bases left unmatched: 5. The CDR3 consists of 13 residues. The CDR3 here is CASTLDWGYEQYF. The sequenced part of the CDR3 DNA is TGTGCCAGCACCCTCGACTGGGGGTATGAACAGTAC.

About this clone itself: Here the gene names and germline are mouse. The CDR3 end falls 1 residue outside the read, so it is completed with the germline J gene. The V and J genes are TRBV26 and TRBJ1-6, with D possibly being TRBD1 (5 bases). TRBJ1-6 is filed as an ORF, its function uncertain. Deletions cut 2 bases from V and 6 bases from J, with 11 bases between. This CDR3 region has 15 residues. The germline gives CDR1 KGHPV, CDR2 FQNQEV (reference sequence). The CDR3 region is CASSLGHGGNSPLYF. The CDR3 DNA, read in part, is TGTGCCAGCAGTCTGGGACATGGGGGTAATTCGCCCCTCTAC.